These 19 T cell receptor beta chains were all obtained from the same sample, sequenced in a study of cytomegalovirus exposure and HLA in healthy donors. It was with 60 Vbeta and 13 Jbeta primers that the PCR ran. Clones were read by immunoSEQ multiplex PCR, and TCRdb kept only the in-frame ones, dropping some. In the table there are tens of thousands of clones, 77% of which are singletons. Specimen: PBMCs. Receptor source: a woman aged 40 to 50 in good health and CMV-seropositive.

Only a few counts were recorded for this clone. This sequence joins TRBV28 and TRBJ1-1; 9 bases align to TRBD1. V lost 6 bases to trimming and J lost 5 bases; unmatched junction nucleotides: 10. The CDR3 spans 15 residues. Germline V lookup: CDR1 MDHEN, CDR2 SYDVKM. CDR3 sequence (DNA): TGTGCCAGCAGGGACTCCGGGACAGGGAGGACTGAAGCTTTCTTT. It yields the protein CASRDSGTGRTEAFF.

The rearrangement links TRBV6-1 to TRBJ2-7, with 9 nucleotides matching TRBD1. From germline, CDR1 is MNHNS and CDR2 SASEGT. V was pared by 3 bases and J by 1 base, with 4 bases of the junction left unmatched. The CDR3 runs 15 residues. CDR3 coding DNA: TGTGCCAGCAGTGATGGAGGACAGGGGTCCTACGAGCAGTACTTC. It encodes CASSDGGQGSYEQYF.

The rearrangement joins TRBV29-1 to TRBJ2-1; D is ambiguous. Trimming removed 4 bases at V and 8 bases at J, with 12 bases between. The germline CDR1 and CDR2 sequences are SQVTM and ANQGSEA. The length of the CDR3 is 12 residues. The chain's CDR3 is CSVGRIEDEQFF. The CDR3 DNA reads as TGCAGCGTTGGCAGAATAGAGGATGAGCAGTTCTTC.

The gene calls are TRBV14 and TRBJ1-4; D remains unclear. The ends were cut back, 1 base at V and 7 bases at J, with 7 bases in the middle. Per germline, CDR1 SGHDN and CDR2 FVKESK. CDR3 length equals 13 residues. The CDR3 region has the DNA TGTGCCAGCAGCCAAGCACCGGGTGAAAAACTGTTTTTT. Protein product: CASSQAPGEKLFF.

This clone was counted only a few times. This sequence joins TRBV7-2 and TRBJ2-3; D ambiguous. The CDR3 has 13 residues. V lost 3 bases, J lost 3 bases, and 7 bases lay in between. Germline lookup yields CDR1 SGHTA and CDR2 FQGNSA. In DNA, the CDR3 is TGTGCCAGCAGCTTCCCCCCGACAGATACGCAGTATTTT. Translated: CASSFPPTDTQYF.

This clone was detected only a few times. The chain combines TRBV5-1 with TRBJ1-5, with D maybe TRBD1 (6 bases). This CDR3 comprises 16 residues. Germline V gene lookup returns CDR1 SGHRS and CDR2 YFSETQ. With 0 bases removed from V and 6 bases from J, the gap between germline ends came to 16 bases. The CDR3 bases are TGCGCCAGCAGCTTGGATGTTCAGGGGACGGGTCAGCCCCAGCATTTT. As protein: CASSLDVQGTGQPQHF.

This clone was detected only a few times. CDR3 bases: TGTGCCAGCAGCCCGAGAACCGCCACTGAAGCTTTCTTT. It translates to CASSPRTATEAFF. The chain recombines TRBV7-3 with TRBJ1-1; D is uncertain. The V and J ends lost 5 bases and 4 bases respectively, with 11 bases between them. In germline, CDR1 is SGHTA, CDR2 FQGTGA. The CDR3 is made up of 13 amino acids.

On this clone: Other DNA sequences in the sample encode the same CDR3. The gene calls are TRBV6-5 and TRBJ1-6, with 9 positions matching TRBD1. The CDR3 sequence is 16 residues long. The germline gives CDR1 MNHEY, CDR2 SVGAGI. V dropped 0 bases and J dropped 11; count of bases not matched to a gene: 8. The CDR3 loop is CASSYSKGQGVPPLHF. In DNA form, the CDR3 reads TGTGCCAGCAGTTACTCGAAGGGACAGGGTGTCCCACCCCTCCACTTT.

The CDR3 here is CASSSNVMGGQETQYF. The CDR3, as DNA: TGCGCCAGCAGCTCCAACGTAATGGGGGGCCAAGAGACCCAGTACTTC. This chain joins TRBV5-1 and TRBJ2-5; weak D call: TRBD2 (6 bases). The CDR3 extends over 16 amino acids. The germline CDR1 and CDR2 sequences are SGHRS and YFSETQ. Trimming removed 3 bases from V and 1 base from J, with 16 bases in between.

The chain uses TRBV6-4 and TRBJ2-2; 7 nucleotides agree with TRBD2. Germline CDR1 and CDR2: MRHNA and SNTAGT. V shed 11 bases, J shed 3 bases, and the junction held 9 bases outside the gene matches. CDR3 length: 14 amino acids. The CDR3 loop is CAAGSSGDTGELFF. In nucleotides, the CDR3 is TGTGCCGCCGGATCTAGCGGAGACACCGGGGAGCTGTTTTTT.

The sample holds a few counts of this clone. The J gene is TRBJ1-2, the V gene TRBV6-1, with D possibly TRBD1 on 5 matching bases. Germline V lookup: CDR1 MNHNS, CDR2 SASEGT. Trimming left V 2 bases short and J 7 bases short, with 11 bases between. The CDR3 is 13 residues long. CDR3 protein: CASSEMGRVGYTF. CDR3 sequence (DNA): TGTGCCAGCAGTGAAATGGGCAGGGTTGGCTACACCTTC.

The V call is TRBV19, the J call TRBJ1-6; D may be TRBD1 (5 bases). The ends were cut back, 11 bases at V and 5 bases at J, with 19 bases in the middle. Per germline, CDR1 LNHDA and CDR2 SQIVND (reference sequence). CDR3 length: 15 residues. As DNA, the CDR3 is TGTGCCTCCCATCCGACTCCGGGGGATAATTCACCCCTCCACTTT. Translation: CASHPTPGDNSPLHF.

This clone was seen a few times. The genes are TRBV6-5 and TRBJ2-5; a weak D match, TRBD1 (5 bases). The V end was cut by 2 bases, the J end by 7 bases, with 17 bases between. Germline CDR1 is MNHEY and CDR2 is SVGAGI. This CDR3 is built from 15 residues. CDR3 sequence reads: CASSYTRGALGTQYF. DNA for the CDR3: TGTGCCAGCAGTTACACAAGGGGCGCGTTGGGGACCCAGTACTTC.

Concerning this clone itself: Mismatch with germline at one junction end may stem from a read error. The chain combines TRBV5-1 with TRBJ2-7; no clear D gene. Germline loops: CDR1 SGHRS, CDR2 YFSETQ. The CDR3 loop spans 14 amino acids. The CDR3: CASSPTLSSYGQYF. The CDR3 bases are TGCGCCAGCAGCCCGACACTGAGCTCCTACGGGCAGTACTTC.

This chain links TRBV10-3 with TRBJ1-2; 12 nucleotides align to TRBD1. Looked up from germline, CDR1 is ENHRY and CDR2 is SYGVKD. V was clipped by 6 bases and J by 3 bases; unmatched bases: 5. The CDR3 covers 15 residues. The CDR3 is CAIRPGQGADYGYTF. CDR3 DNA sequence: TGTGCCATCAGGCCGGGACAGGGGGCGGACTATGGCTACACCTTC.

The chain combines TRBV6-5 with TRBJ1-2; possible D gene TRBD1, 5 bases. The CDR3 totals 13 residues. CDR1 MNHEY and CDR2 SVGAGI come from the germline V gene. The ends were cut back, 10 bases at V and 8 bases at J, with 20 bases in the middle. DNA for the CDR3: TGTGCCACCCTCTGGGGCGGGGCTGGGGGCTACACCTTC. Protein: CATLWGGAGGYTF.

The V gene is TRBV5-4, the J gene TRBJ1-6, with 10 nucleotides matching TRBD1. CDR1 and CDR2 from the germline V gene are SGHNT and YYREEE (reference sequence). J lost 8 bases, V lost 2 bases, and 7 bases had no gene match. This CDR3 has 16 residues. The CDR3 nucleotides are TGTGCCAGCAGCTTAGGGGGACAGGGGCGACATTCACCCCTCCACTTT. It encodes CASSLGGQGRHSPLHF.

The V and J genes are TRBV28 and TRBJ1-3; D gene uncertain. Trimming took 6 bases from V and 4 from J, leaving 7 bases between them. The CDR3 extends over 12 amino acids. Germline CDR1 MDHEN, CDR2 SYDVKM. The CDR3 spells CASSPPGNTIYF. The DNA for the CDR3 is TGTGCCAGCAGCCCTCCCGGAAACACCATATATTTT.

The chain recombines TRBV4-1 with TRBJ1-6; D may be TRBD1 (6 bases). CDR3 length equals 14 residues. The germline V and J ends were trimmed by 4 bases and 7 bases, with 11 bases remaining between them. CDR1 is MGHRA, CDR2 YSYEKL, per germline. The DNA for the CDR3 is TGCGCCAGCAGCCCGGGGGGCCGGAATTCACCCCTCCACTTT. It translates to CASSPGGRNSPLHF.